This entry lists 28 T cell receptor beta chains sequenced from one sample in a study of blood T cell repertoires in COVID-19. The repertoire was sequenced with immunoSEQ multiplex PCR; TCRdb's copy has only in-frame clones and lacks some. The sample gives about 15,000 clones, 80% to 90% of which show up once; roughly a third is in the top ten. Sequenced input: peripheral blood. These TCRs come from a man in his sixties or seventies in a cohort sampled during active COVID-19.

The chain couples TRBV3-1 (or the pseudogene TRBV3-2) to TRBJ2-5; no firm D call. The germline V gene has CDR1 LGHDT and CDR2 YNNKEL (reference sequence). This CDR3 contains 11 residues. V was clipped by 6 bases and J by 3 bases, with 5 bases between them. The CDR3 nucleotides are TGTGCCAGCAGGTTCGAAGAGACCCAGTACTTC. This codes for CASRFEETQYF.

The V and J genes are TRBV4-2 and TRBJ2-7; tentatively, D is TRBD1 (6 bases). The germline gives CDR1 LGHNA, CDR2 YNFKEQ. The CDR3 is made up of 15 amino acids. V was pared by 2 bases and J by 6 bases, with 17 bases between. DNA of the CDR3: TGTGCCAGCAGCCAAAGTCGGGCAGGGGAGACCGAGCAGTACTTC. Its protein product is CASSQSRAGETEQYF.

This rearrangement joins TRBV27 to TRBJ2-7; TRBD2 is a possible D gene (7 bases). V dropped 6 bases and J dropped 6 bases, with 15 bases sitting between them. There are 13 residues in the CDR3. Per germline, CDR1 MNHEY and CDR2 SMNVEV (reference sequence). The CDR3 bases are TGTGCCAGCAGGGATGGGGGGGCAGCCGAGCAGTACTTC. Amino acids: CASRDGGAAEQYF.

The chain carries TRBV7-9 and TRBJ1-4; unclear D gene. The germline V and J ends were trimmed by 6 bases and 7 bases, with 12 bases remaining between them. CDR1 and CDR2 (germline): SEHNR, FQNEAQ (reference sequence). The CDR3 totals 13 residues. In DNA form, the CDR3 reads TGTGCCAGCAGATCCCGAGGGATTGAAAAACTGTTTTTT. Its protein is CASRSRGIEKLFF. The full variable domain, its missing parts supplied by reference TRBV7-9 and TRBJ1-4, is DTGVSQNPRHKITKRGQNVTFRCDPISEHNRLYWYRQTLGQGPEFLTYFQNEAQLEKSRLLSDRFSAERPKGSFSTLEIQRTEQGDSAMYLCASRSRGIEKLFFGSGTQLSVL.

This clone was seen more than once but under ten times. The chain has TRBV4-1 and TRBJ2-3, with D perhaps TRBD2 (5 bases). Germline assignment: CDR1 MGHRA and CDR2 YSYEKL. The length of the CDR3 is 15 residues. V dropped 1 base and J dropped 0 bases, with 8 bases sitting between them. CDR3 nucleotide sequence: TGCGCCAGCAGCCAAGCGCAGCGGAGCACAGATACGCAGTATTTT. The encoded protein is CASSQAQRSTDTQYF.

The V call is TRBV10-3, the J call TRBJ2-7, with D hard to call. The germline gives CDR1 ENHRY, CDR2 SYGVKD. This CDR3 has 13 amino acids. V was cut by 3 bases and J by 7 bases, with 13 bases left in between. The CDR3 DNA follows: TGTGCCATCAGTGACCCGGGTCTCCTGGAGCAGTACTTC. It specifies CAISDPGLLEQYF.

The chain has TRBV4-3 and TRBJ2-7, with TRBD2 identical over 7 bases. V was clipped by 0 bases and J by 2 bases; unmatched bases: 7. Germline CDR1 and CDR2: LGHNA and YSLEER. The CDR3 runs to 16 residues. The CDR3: CASSQDRPAGAYEQYF. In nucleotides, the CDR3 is TGCGCCAGCAGCCAAGACCGGCCGGCGGGAGCCTACGAGCAGTACTTC.

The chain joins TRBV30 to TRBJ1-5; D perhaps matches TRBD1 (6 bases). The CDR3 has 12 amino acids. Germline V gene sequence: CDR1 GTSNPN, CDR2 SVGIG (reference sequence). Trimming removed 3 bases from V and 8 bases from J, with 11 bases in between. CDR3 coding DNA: TGTGCCTGGAGCCAATCAGGGGAGCCCCAGCATTTT. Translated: CAWSQSGEPQHF.

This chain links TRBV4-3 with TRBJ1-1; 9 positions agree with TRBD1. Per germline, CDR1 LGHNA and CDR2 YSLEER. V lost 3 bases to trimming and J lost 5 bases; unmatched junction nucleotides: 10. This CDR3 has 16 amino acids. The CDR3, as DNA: TGCGCCAGCAGCCAGGACACAGGGGGCAGGCGGACTGAAGCTTTCTTT. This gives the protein CASSQDTGGRRTEAFF.

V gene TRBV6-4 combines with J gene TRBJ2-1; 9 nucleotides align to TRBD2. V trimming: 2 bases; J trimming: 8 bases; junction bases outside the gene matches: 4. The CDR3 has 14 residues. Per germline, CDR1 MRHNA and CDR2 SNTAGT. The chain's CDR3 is CASSDGLAIDEQFF. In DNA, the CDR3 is TGTGCCAGCAGTGACGGACTAGCGATTGATGAGCAGTTCTTC.

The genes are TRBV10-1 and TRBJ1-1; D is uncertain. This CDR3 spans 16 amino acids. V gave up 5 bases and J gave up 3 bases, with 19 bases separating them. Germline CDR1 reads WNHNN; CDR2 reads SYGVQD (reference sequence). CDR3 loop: CASSRNQDKPYTEAFF. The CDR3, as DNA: TGCGCCAGCAGTCGAAATCAAGACAAGCCCTACACTGAAGCTTTCTTT.

CDR3 sequence reads: CASSLEQLASYEQYF. As DNA, the CDR3 is TGTGCCAGCAGCTTAGAACAGCTTGCGTCCTACGAGCAGTACTTC. The chain joins TRBV7-9 to TRBJ2-7; D ambiguous. Trimming left V 1 base short and J 1 base short, with 11 bases between. This CDR3 contains 15 residues. Germline lookup yields CDR1 SEHNR and CDR2 FQNEAQ (reference sequence). The complete variable domain, with remaining parts taken from reference TRBV7-9 and TRBJ2-7, reads DTGVSQNPRHKITKRGQNVTFRCDPISEHNRLYWYRQTLGQGPEFLTYFQNEAQLEKSRLLSDRFSAERPKGSFSTLEIQRTEQGDSAMYLCASSLEQLASYEQYFGPGTRLTVT.

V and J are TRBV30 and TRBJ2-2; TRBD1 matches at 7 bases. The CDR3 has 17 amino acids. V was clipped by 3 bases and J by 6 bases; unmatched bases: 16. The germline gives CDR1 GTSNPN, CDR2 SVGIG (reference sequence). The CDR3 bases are TGTGCCTGGAGGGACAGGTTGGGGATTCGTGTCGCCGGGGAGCTGTTTTTT. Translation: CAWRDRLGIRVAGELFF.

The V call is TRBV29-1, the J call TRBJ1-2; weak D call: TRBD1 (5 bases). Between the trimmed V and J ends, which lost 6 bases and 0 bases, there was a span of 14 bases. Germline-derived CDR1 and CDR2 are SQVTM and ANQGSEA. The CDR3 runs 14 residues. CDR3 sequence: CSVDDSASNYGYTF. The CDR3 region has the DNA TGCAGCGTAGACGACAGTGCCTCTAACTATGGCTACACCTTC.

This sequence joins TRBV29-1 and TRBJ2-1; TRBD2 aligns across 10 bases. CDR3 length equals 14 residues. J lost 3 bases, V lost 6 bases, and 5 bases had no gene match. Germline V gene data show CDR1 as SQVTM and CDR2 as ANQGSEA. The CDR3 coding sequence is TGCAGCGTGGTCGGGACTAGCGTCTACAATGAGCAGTTCTTC. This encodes CSVVGTSVYNEQFF.

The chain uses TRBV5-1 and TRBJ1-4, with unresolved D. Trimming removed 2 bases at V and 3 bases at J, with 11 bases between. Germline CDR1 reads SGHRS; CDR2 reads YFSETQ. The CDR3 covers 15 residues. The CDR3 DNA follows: TGCGCCAGCAGCTTCAGTGCTGAAGCTAATGAAAAACTGTTTTTT. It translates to CASSFSAEANEKLFF.

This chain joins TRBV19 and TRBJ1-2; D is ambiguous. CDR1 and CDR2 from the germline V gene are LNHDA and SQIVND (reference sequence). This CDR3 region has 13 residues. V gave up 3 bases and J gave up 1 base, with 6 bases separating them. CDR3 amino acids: CASSIVINYGYTF. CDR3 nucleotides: TGTGCCAGTAGTATCGTTATTAACTATGGCTACACCTTC.

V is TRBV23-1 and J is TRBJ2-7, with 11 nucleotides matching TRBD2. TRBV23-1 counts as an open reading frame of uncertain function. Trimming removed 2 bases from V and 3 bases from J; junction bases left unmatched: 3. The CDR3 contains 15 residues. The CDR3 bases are TGCGCCAGCAGTCAAACTAGCGGGAGAATCTACGAGCAGTACTTC. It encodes CASSQTSGRIYEQYF.

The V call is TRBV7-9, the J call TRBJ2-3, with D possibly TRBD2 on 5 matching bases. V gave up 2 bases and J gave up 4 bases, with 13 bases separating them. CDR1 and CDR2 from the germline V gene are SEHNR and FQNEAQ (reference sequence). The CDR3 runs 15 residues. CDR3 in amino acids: CASSLSRSGPDTQYF. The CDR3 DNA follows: TGTGCCAGCAGCTTATCACGCAGCGGTCCAGATACGCAGTATTTT.

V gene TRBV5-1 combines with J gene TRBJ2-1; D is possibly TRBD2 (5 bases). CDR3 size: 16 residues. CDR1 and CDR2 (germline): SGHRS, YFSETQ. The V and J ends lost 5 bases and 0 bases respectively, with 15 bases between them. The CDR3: CASRDKAELSYNEQFF. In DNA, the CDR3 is TGCGCCAGCAGAGACAAAGCGGAACTCTCCTACAATGAGCAGTTCTTC. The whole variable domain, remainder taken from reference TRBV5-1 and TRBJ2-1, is KAGVTQTPRYLIKTRGQQVTLSCSPISGHRSVSWYQQTPGQGLQFLFEYFSETQRNKGNFPGRFSGRQFSNSRSEMNVSTLELGDSALYLCASRDKAELSYNEQFFGPGTRLTVL.

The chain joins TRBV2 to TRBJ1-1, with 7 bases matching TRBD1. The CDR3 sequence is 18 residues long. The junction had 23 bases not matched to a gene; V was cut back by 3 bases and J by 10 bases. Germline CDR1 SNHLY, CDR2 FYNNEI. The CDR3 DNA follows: TGTGCCAGCAGTGAGGGAGATGGGGCAGGGGGAATTTCTGGGGCAGCTTTCTTT. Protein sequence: CASSEGDGAGGISGAAFF.

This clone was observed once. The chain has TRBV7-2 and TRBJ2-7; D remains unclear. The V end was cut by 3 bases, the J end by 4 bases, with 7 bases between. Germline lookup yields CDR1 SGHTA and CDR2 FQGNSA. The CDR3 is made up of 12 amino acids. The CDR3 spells CASSLFRYEQYF. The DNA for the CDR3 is TGTGCCAGCAGCTTGTTCAGATACGAGCAGTACTTC.

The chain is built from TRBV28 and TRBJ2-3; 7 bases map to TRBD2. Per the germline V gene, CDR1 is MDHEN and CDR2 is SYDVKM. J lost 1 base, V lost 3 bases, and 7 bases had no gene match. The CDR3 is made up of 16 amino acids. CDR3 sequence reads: CASSFQTSVGTDTQYF. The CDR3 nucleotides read TGTGCCAGCAGTTTCCAAACTAGCGTAGGCACAGATACGCAGTATTTT.

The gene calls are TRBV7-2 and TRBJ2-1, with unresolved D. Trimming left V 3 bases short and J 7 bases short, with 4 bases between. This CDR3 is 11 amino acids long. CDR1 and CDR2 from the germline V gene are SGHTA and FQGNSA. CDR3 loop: CASSFLNEQFF. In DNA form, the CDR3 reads TGTGCCAGCAGCTTCCTTAATGAGCAGTTCTTC.

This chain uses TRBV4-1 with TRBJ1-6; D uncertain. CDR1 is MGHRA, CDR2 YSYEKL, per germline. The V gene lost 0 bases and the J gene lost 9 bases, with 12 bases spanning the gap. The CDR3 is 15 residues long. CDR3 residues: CASSQDWRDGSPLHF. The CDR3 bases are TGCGCCAGCAGCCAAGATTGGAGAGATGGTTCACCCCTCCACTTT.

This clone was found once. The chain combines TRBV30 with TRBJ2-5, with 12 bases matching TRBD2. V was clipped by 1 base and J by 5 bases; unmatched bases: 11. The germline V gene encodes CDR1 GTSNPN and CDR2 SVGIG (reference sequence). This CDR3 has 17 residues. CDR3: CAWSGLLAGGEGETQYF. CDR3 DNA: TGTGCCTGGAGTGGTTTGCTAGCGGGAGGGGAAGGGGAGACCCAGTACTTC.

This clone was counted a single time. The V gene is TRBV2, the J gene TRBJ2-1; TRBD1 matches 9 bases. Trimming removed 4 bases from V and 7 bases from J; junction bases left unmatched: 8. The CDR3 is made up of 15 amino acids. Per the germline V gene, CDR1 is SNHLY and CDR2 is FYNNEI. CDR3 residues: CASSAVTGGRNEQFF. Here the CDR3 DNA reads TGTGCCAGCAGTGCTGTAACAGGGGGCCGGAATGAGCAGTTCTTC.

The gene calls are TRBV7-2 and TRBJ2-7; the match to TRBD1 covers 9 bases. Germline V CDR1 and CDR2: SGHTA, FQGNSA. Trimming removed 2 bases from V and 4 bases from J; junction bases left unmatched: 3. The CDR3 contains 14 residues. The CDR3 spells CASSLQQGAYEQYF. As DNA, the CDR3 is TGTGCCAGCAGCTTACAACAGGGGGCATACGAGCAGTACTTC.